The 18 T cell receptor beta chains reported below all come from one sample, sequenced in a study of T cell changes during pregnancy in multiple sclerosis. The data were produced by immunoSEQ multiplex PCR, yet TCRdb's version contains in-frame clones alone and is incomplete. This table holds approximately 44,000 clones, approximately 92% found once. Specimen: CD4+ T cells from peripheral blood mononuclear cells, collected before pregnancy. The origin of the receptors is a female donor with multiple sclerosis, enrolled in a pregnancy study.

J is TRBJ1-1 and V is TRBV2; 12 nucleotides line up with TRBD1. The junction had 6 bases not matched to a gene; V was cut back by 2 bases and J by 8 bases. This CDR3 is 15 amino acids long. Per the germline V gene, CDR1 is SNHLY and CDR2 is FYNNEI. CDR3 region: CASSERLGTGGEAFF. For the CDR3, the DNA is TGTGCCAGCAGTGAAAGGCTTGGGACAGGGGGCGAAGCTTTCTTT.

The CDR3 protein is CASSLLAGVWNEQYF. The CDR3 coding sequence is TGTGCCAGCTCTCTCCTAGCGGGGGTCTGGAACGAGCAGTACTTC. The chain employs TRBV6-1 and TRBJ2-7; TRBD2 matches at 10 bases. After removal of 8 bases from V and 5 bases from J, the junction contained 12 bases not matched to a gene. The CDR3 contains 15 residues. Germline-derived CDR1 and CDR2 are MNHNS and SASEGT.

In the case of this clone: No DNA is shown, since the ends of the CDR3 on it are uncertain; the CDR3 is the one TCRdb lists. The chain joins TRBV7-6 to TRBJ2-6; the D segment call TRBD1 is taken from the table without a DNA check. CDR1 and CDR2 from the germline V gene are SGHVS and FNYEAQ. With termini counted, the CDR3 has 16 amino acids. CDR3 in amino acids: CASRETDTFGANVLTF.

Written as DNA, the CDR3 is TGTGCCAGCAGCTTGGGGCGCCGCGGGGGGTCTGGGGCCAACGTCCTGACTTTC. Its protein is CASSLGRRGGSGANVLTF. The chain couples TRBV7-8 to TRBJ2-6, with 8 bases lining up with TRBD2. The CDR3 spans 18 residues. V shed 3 bases, J shed 1 base, and the junction held 8 bases outside the gene matches. The germline V gene encodes CDR1 SGHVS and CDR2 FQNEAQ. The variable domain in full, with the rest retrieved from reference TRBV7-8 and TRBJ2-6, is GAGVSQSPRYKVAKRGQDVALRCDPISGHVSLFWYQQALGQGPEFLTYFQNEAQLDKSGLPSDRFFAERPEGSVSTLKIQRTQQEDSAVYLCASSLGRRGGSGANVLTFGAGSRLTVL.

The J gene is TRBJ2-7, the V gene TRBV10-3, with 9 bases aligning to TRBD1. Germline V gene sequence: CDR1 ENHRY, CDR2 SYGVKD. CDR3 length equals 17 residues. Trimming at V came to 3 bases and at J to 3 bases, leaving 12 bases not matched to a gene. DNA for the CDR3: TGTGCCATCAGTGACTCCGCGGGACAGGGTCGTAGCTACGAGCAGTACTTC. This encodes CAISDSAGQGRSYEQYF.

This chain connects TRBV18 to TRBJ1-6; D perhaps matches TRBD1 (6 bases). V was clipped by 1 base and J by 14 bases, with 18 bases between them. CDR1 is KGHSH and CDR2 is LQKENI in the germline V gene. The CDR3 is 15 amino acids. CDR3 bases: TGTGCCAGCTCACCACGGACAGCCTCGGACGGGTCCCTCCACTTT. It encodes CASSPRTASDGSLHF.

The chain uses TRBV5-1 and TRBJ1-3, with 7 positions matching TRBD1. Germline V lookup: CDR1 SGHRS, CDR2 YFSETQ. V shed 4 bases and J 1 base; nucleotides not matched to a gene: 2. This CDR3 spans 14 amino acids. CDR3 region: CASSVQGSGNTIYF. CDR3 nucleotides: TGCGCCAGCAGCGTACAGGGGTCTGGAAACACCATATATTTT.

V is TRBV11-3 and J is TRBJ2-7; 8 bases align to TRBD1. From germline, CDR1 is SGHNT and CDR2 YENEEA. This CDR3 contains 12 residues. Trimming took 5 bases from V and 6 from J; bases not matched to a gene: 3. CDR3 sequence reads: CASSPGTGEQYF. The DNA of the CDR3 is TGTGCCAGCAGCCCCGGGACAGGCGAGCAGTACTTC.

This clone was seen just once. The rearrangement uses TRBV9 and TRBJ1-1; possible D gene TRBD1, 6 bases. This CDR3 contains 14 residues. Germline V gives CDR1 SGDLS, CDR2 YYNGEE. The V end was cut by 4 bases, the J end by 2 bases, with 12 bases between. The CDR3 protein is CASSNRDINTEAFF. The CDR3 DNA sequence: TGTGCCAGCAGCAACCGGGACATTAACACTGAAGCTTTCTTT. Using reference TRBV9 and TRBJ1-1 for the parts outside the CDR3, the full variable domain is DSGVTQTPKHLITATGQRVTLRCSPRSGDLSVYWYQQSLDQGLQFLIQYYNGEERAKGNILERFSAQQFPDLHSELNLSSLELGDSALYFCASSNRDINTEAFFGQGTRLTVV.

The CDR3: CASSLLAGRNYGYTF. Written as DNA, the CDR3 is TGTGCCAGCAGTTTATTAGCAGGGCGTAACTATGGCTACACCTTC. V usage is TRBV28 and J usage is TRBJ1-2; perhaps TRBD1 as D (5 bases). The CDR3 totals 15 residues. With 1 base removed from V and 1 base from J, the gap between germline ends came to 10 bases. The germline V gene encodes CDR1 MDHEN and CDR2 SYDVKM.

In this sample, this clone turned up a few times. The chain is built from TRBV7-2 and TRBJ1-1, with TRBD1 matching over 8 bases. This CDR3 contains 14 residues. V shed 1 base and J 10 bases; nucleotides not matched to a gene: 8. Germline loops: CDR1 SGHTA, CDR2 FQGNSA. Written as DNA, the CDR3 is TGTGCCAGCAGCTTAGGAGTAGTCAGGGGGCGAGCTTTCTTT. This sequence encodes CASSLGVVRGRAFF.

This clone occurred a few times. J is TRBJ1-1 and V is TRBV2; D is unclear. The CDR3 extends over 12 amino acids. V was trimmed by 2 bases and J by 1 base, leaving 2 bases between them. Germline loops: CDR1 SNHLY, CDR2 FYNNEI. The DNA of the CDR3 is TGTGCCAGCAGTGAACAGAACACTGAAGCTTTCTTT. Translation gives CASSEQNTEAFF.

The CDR3 bases are TGTGCCAGTAATACCCGGACAGACCGATCTAACTATGGCTACACCTTC. It yields the protein CASNTRTDRSNYGYTF. V gene TRBV19 combines with J gene TRBJ1-2; a weak D match, TRBD1 (6 bases). Germline CDR1 is LNHDA and CDR2 is SQIVND (reference sequence). V lost 7 bases, J lost 0 bases, and 18 bases lay in between. The CDR3 totals 16 residues.

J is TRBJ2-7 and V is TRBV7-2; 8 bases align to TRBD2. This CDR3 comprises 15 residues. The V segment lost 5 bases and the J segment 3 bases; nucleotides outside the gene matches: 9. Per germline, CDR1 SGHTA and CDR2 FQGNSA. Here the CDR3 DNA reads TGTGCCAGCAGCCCACGGGCGGGGGGATACTACGAGCAGTACTTC. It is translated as CASSPRAGGYYEQYF.

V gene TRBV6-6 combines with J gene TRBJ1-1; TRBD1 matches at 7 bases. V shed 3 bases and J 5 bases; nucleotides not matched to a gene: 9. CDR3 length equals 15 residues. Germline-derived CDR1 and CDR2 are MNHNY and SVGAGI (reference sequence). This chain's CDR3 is CASSYSLQGRTEAFF. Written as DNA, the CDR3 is TGTGCCAGCAGTTATTCATTACAGGGGAGAACTGAAGCTTTCTTT.

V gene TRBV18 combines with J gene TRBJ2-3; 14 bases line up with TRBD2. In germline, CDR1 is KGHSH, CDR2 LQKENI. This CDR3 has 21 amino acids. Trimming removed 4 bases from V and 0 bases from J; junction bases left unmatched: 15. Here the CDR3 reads CASSLLTTGLAGGPSTDTQYF. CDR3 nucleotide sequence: TGTGCCAGCTCACTCTTGACAACCGGACTAGCGGGGGGCCCTAGCACAGATACGCAGTATTTT.

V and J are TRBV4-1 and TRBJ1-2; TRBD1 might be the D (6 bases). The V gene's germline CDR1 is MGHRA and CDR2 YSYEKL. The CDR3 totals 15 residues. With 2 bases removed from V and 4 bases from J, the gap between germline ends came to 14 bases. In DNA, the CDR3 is TGCGCCAGCAGCCAACCGAAGGACAGCTTCTATGGCTACACCTTC. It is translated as CASSQPKDSFYGYTF.

CDR3 bases: TGTGCCTGGACGGGACAGGAGAGCTCTGGAAACACCATATATTTT. Amino acid sequence: CAWTGQESSGNTIYF. V usage is TRBV30 and J usage is TRBJ1-3; 8 bases line up with TRBD1. V shed 4 bases, J shed 0 bases, and the junction held 5 bases outside the gene matches. This CDR3 spans 15 amino acids. CDR1 is GTSNPN, CDR2 SVGIG, per germline (reference sequence).